The present entry profiles one TCR beta chain with its context. Trimming pared 5 bases from V and 0 bases from J, leaving 9 bases between. This CDR3 is 14 amino acids long. The V gene's germline CDR1 is MNHEY and CDR2 SVGAGI. Clones were read by immunoSEQ multiplex PCR, and TCRdb kept only the in-frame ones, dropping some. Of 15,000 to 20,000 clones listed, over 65% are singletons. This sample was included in a study of neoadjuvant anti-PD-1 for oral cavity cancer. The TCR sequence derives from a person aged 35 to 85 with oral cavity squamous cell carcinoma. The sample in question was PBMCs, obtained before nivolumab (anti-PD-1) treatment. V and J are TRBV6-5 and TRBJ2-3; possibly TRBD2 for D (6 bases). CDR3 amino acids: CASSTGTSTDTQYF. DNA of the CDR3: TGTGCCAGCAGTACGGGGACTAGCACAGATACGCAGTATTTT.